The 4 T cell receptor beta chains below come from one sample, sequenced in a study of cytomegalovirus exposure and HLA in healthy donors (TCRdb year 2017). Receptor libraries were prepared by the immunoSEQ multiplex PCR assay. A mixture of 60 forward primers for TCR Vbeta segments and 13 reverse primers for TCR Jbeta segments was used in the multiplex PCR. TCRdb mirrors the immuneACCESS table, restricted to in-frame sequences. Some clones are absent from its copies; in checked studies, under half trace to an unresolved V gene, and the reason for the others is unknown. The sample table shows some 150,000 clones, and 80% are seen once. The ten largest clones add up to roughly 4.5% of the sample. The sequenced sample consisted of PBMCs. All receptors come from a woman between 50 and 59 years old in good health and CMV-seropositive.

Concerning this clone itself: Germline and junction disagree at one end, which may indicate a read error. The J gene is TRBJ2-5, the V gene TRBV5-1; maybe TRBD2 (5 bases). Germline V gene lookup returns CDR1 SGHRS and CDR2 YFSETQ. CDR3 length: 15 residues. CDR3 amino acids: CAGSLDGMIGETQYF. The CDR3 bases are TGCGCCGGCAGCCTGGACGGGATGATCGGCGAGACCCAGTACTTC.

The chain recombines TRBV6-1 with TRBJ1-5; weak D call: TRBD1 (5 bases). Between the trimmed V and J ends, which lost 1 base and 4 bases, there was a span of 8 bases. Germline V gene sequence: CDR1 MNHNS, CDR2 SASEGT. The CDR3 has 14 residues. The CDR3 loop is CASSEDYRNQPQHF. The CDR3 DNA reads as TGTGCCAGCAGTGAAGACTACAGGAATCAGCCCCAGCATTTT.

The chain recombines TRBV5-1 with TRBJ2-7, with 11 positions matching TRBD2. V shed 6 bases, J shed 6 bases, and the junction held 8 bases outside the gene matches. CDR1 SGHRS and CDR2 YFSETQ come from the germline V gene. The CDR3 is 14 residues long. The CDR3 spells CASTPTSGGGEQYF. CDR3 nucleotides: TGCGCCAGCACTCCAACTAGCGGGGGTGGCGAGCAGTACTTC.

The chain uses TRBV7-2 and TRBJ2-7; a weak D match, TRBD1 (5 bases). The CDR3 is 15 residues long. Germline CDR1 is SGHTA and CDR2 is FQGNSA. V was shortened by 3 bases and J by 2 bases, with 14 bases between the two germline ends. The CDR3 reads CASSFSPRQTYEQYF. The DNA for the CDR3 is TGTGCCAGCAGCTTTAGCCCCAGACAGACCTACGAGCAGTACTTC.